The 9 T cell receptor beta chains below all came from one sample that was sequenced in a study of blood T cell repertoires in COVID-19. Repertoires were generated with immunoSEQ multiplex PCR, while TCRdb's copy carries only in-frame clones and drops some. The table records about 260,000 clones, 86% of them present only once. The sequenced material came from peripheral blood. These receptor sequences come from a man in his forties or fifties with active or convalescent COVID-19.

This sequence joins TRBV2 and TRBJ1-5, with 10 positions matching TRBD1. CDR1 is SNHLY and CDR2 is FYNNEI in the germline V gene. V trimming: 6 bases; J trimming: 4 bases; junction bases outside the gene matches: 9. CDR3 length: 16 amino acids. CDR3 region: CASRRYGTGENQPQHF. The CDR3 nucleotides are TGTGCCAGCAGACGATATGGGACAGGGGAGAATCAGCCCCAGCATTTT.

A note on this clone: The sample contains more than one DNA sequence encoding this CDR3. The chain couples TRBV10-2 to TRBJ1-6; D uncertain. The CDR3 has 13 residues. V lost 0 bases, J lost 7 bases, and 4 bases lay in between. Germline CDR1 reads WSHSY; CDR2 reads SAAADI. DNA of the CDR3: TGCGCCAGCAGTGAGTCTAGCAATTCACCCCTCCACTTT. It codes for CASSESSNSPLHF.

Ten or more counts support this clone. This chain uses TRBV2 with TRBJ1-4; 9 positions match TRBD1. The CDR3 is 20 amino acids. CDR1 is SNHLY, CDR2 FYNNEI, per germline. V was clipped by 8 bases and J by 5 bases; unmatched bases: 24. Here the CDR3 reads CASDRDRDNPKRGWNEKLFF. In DNA, the CDR3 is TGTGCCAGCGACCGGGACAGGGACAACCCGAAAAGGGGATGGAATGAAAAACTGTTTTTT.

This chain uses TRBV7-9 with TRBJ2-4; 7 bases fit TRBD2. This CDR3 comprises 16 residues. Looked up from germline, CDR1 is SEHNR and CDR2 is FQNEAQ (reference sequence). With 0 bases clipped from V and 8 bases from J, the junction kept 10 bases outside the gene matches. The CDR3 nucleotides are TGTGCCAGCAGCTTAGCGTGGAGGGAGGGTGCGGACATTCAGTACTTC. Translating gives CASSLAWREGADIQYF.

The genes are TRBV5-1 and TRBJ1-3; 7 bases are shared with TRBD1. The ends lost 0 bases at V and 7 bases at J; junction bases unmatched: 4. CDR3 length equals 14 residues. CDR1 and CDR2 (germline): SGHRS, YFSETQ. CDR3 loop: CASSLVGGGNTIYF. The CDR3 DNA follows: TGCGCCAGCAGCTTGGTAGGGGGCGGCAACACCATATATTTT.

This chain uses TRBV27 with TRBJ1-6; D uncertain. The CDR3 length is 14 residues. Germline CDR1 and CDR2: MNHEY and SMNVEV (reference sequence). Trimming cost V 0 bases and J 7 bases, with 7 bases left between them. CDR3 sequence reads: CASSLSIRNSPLHF. In DNA, the CDR3 is TGTGCCAGCAGTTTATCGATACGGAATTCACCCCTCCACTTT.

For this clone: One junction end does not reproduce the germline sequence, and a read error may be involved. The chain uses TRBV6-1 and TRBJ2-5, with D tentatively TRBD1 (5 bases). The CDR3 contains 15 residues. Germline values: CDR1 MNHNS, CDR2 SASEGT. The CDR3 DNA follows: TGTGCCAGCAGAGAAGGGCAGGGCTACCAAGAGACCCAGTACTTC. It is translated as CASREGQGYQETQYF.

V is TRBV2 and J is TRBJ2-5; D gene uncertain. Trimming stripped 7 bases from V and 3 bases from J, with 15 bases between. The CDR3 runs 14 residues. CDR1 SNHLY and CDR2 FYNNEI come from the germline V gene. Here the CDR3 reads CASNLLSAEETQYF. As DNA, the CDR3 is TGTGCCAGCAATTTACTGAGCGCGGAAGAGACCCAGTACTTC.

The chain links TRBV28 to TRBJ2-1; possible D gene TRBD1, 6 bases. Germline V lookup: CDR1 MDHEN, CDR2 SYDVKM. This CDR3 is built from 12 residues. Trimming took 5 bases from V and 16 from J, leaving 18 bases between them. CDR3 residues: CASSPSTGVKFF. DNA for the CDR3: TGTGCCAGCAGTCCGTCGACAGGCGTGAAATTCTTC.